A selection of T cell receptor beta chains follows, all from one sample in a study of T cells in Graves' hyperthyroidism and ophthalmopathy. TCRdb re-derived calls from the multiplex PCR reads in MiXCR, one entry per CDR3 protein. Counted here are approximately 600,000 distinct CDR3 sequences, about a fifth occurring once; the ten biggest clones make up 34%. Sequenced input: blood. These receptor sequences come from a man between 25 and 39 years old with Graves' ophthalmopathy. The CDR3 runs from the conserved cysteine through the conserved F or W. D genes are given only for firm matches. Where a row states a size, it is once, few, many or the class of an expanded clone; other rows omit it.

D gene,V gene,J gene,clone size,CDR3 DNA,CDR3 protein
.,TRBV18,TRBJ2-2,.,TGTGCCAGCTCCCGCGCTGCGGCTACTAACACCGGGGAGCTGTTTTTT,CASSRAAATNTGELFF
.,TRBV5-8,TRBJ2-7,.,TGTGCCAGCAGCTATCCTCGACAGGCCTACTACGAGCAGTACTTC,CASSYPRQAYYEQYF
TRBD1,TRBV2,TRBJ1-1,many,TGTGCCAGCACTGGGACAGGGCTTGAAGCTTTCTTT,CASTGTGLEAFF
.,TRBV5-1,TRBJ1-5,.,TGCGCCAGCAGCTTGGGTTGGGGTCAGCCCCAGCATTTT,CASSLGWGQPQHF
TRBD2,TRBV7-9,TRBJ2-2,few,TGTGCCAGCAGCTTACTACTAGCGGGAGGGACCGGGGAGCTGTTTTTT,CASSLLLAGGTGELFF
.,TRBV30,TRBJ2-2,many,TGTGCCTGGAGTGCGACTAGATCCGGGGAGCTGTTTTTT,CAWSATRSGELFF
TRBD1,TRBV30,TRBJ1-1,few,TGTGCCTACAACAGGGGAACAGGCACTGAAGCTTTCTTT,CAYNRGTGTEAFF
.,TRBV12-3/TRBV12-4,TRBJ1-3,many,TGTGCCAGCAGTTTCGACGGACTCTCTGGAAACACCATATATTTT,CASSFDGLSGNTIYF
.,TRBV2,TRBJ2-7,many,TGTGCCAGCAGTGAAGCCCCTCGCTGGGAGCAGTACTTC,CASSEAPRWEQYF
.,TRBV6-1,TRBJ1-5,few,TGTGCCAGCACCCTCTCACCAGGGGCGGGGCAGCCCCAGCATTTT,CASTLSPGAGQPQHF
.,TRBV6-1,TRBJ2-2,once,TGTGCCAGCAGACTGAAAAATACCGGGGAGCTGTTTTTT,CASRLKNTGELFF
TRBD2,TRBV25-1,TRBJ2-5,.,TGTGCCAGCAGGGGGAGGGCCGAGGAGACCCAGTACTTC,CASRGRAEETQYF
TRBD1,TRBV24-1,TRBJ2-5,many,TGTGCCACCAGTGATCCCGGGACAGGCCAAGAGACCCAGTACTTC,CATSDPGTGQETQYF
TRBD2,TRBV6-5,TRBJ2-7,.,TGTGCCAGCAGTTACTCCCTGAAGGGTAGCGGGAGCTACGAGCAGTACTTC,CASSYSLKGSGSYEQYF
TRBD1,TRBV10-3,TRBJ2-7,.,TGTGCCATCAGTGATCAGGGGGCCGAGCAGTACTTC,CAISDQGAEQYF
.,TRBV7-9,TRBJ1-1,.,TGTGCCAGCAGCCTCGCCCCGGGACCGATGCTGGCTGAAGCTTTCTTT,CASSLAPGPMLAEAFF
TRBD2,TRBV18,TRBJ2-3,.,TGTGCCAGCTCACCACAGCGGGACACAGATACGCAGTATTTT,CASSPQRDTDTQYF
.,TRBV30,TRBJ1-6,many,TGTGCCTGGAGAGTCAGTAATTCACCCCTCCACTTT,CAWRVSNSPLHF
.,TRBV12-3/TRBV12-4,TRBJ2-1,many,TGTGCCAGCAGTTTACCCCCCGTGGAAGAGCAGTTCTTC,CASSLPPVEEQFF
.,TRBV19,TRBJ1-2,.,TGTGCCAGCAGGGGAGCTGGCTACACCTTC,CASRGAGYTF
.,TRBV28,TRBJ2-2,.,TGTGCCACATCGTTAAGGACGGTGAACACCGGGGAGCTGTTTTTT,CATSLRTVNTGELFF
TRBD1,TRBV10-3,TRBJ2-7,few,TGTGCCATCAGTGAGACCCCGCAGGGGGCGGAATACGACGAGCAGTACTTC,CAISETPQGAEYDEQYF
TRBD2,TRBV24-1,TRBJ2-1,.,TGTGCCACCAGTGTCCTAGGCGGGGGGGTGAATGAGCAGTTCTTC,CATSVLGGGVNEQFF
.,TRBV6-2/TRBV6-3,TRBJ1-4,.,TGTGCCAGCAGTTACCTGGGAACTGAAAAACTGTTTTTT,CASSYLGTEKLFF
.,TRBV9,TRBJ1-2,.,TGTGCCAGCAGCGTAGAGCCCGGGGTTGGTGGCTACACCTTC,CASSVEPGVGGYTF
TRBD1,TRBV6-5,TRBJ1-1,.,TGTGCCAGAAGTTACTCGAGACAGGGGGCCACTGAAGCTTTCTTT,CARSYSRQGATEAFF
.,TRBV3-1,TRBJ2-1,few,TGTGCCAGCAGCCAAGAAGCATCGCTTTACAATGAGCAGTTCTTC,CASSQEASLYNEQFF
.,TRBV4-3,TRBJ2-1,.,TGCGCCAGCAGCCAGCAACTCGGGACTTCCTACAATGAGCAGTTCTTC,CASSQQLGTSYNEQFF
.,TRBV20-1,TRBJ1-6,few,TGCAGTGCTCCGGGGCAGGGTTCACCCCTCCACTTT,CSAPGQGSPLHF
.,TRBV12-3/TRBV12-4,TRBJ2-1,many,TGTGCCAGCAGTTTGACAGGCGTCGGACCCAATGAGCAGTTCTTC,CASSLTGVGPNEQFF
TRBD2,TRBV28,TRBJ2-3,many,TGTGCCAGCAGTTCACCGGGACTAGCGGGGGACACAGATACGCAGTATTTT,CASSSPGLAGDTDTQYF